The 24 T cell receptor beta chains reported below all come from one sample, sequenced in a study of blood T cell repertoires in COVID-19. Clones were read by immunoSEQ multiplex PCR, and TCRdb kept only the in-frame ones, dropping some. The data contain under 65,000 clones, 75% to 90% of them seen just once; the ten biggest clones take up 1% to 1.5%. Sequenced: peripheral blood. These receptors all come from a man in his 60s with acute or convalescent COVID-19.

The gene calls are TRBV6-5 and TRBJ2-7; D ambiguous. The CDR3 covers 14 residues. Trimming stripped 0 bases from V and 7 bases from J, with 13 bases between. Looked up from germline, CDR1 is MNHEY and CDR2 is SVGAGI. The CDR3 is CASSYSNSYWEQYF. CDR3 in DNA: TGTGCCAGCAGTTACTCGAATAGCTACTGGGAGCAGTACTTC.

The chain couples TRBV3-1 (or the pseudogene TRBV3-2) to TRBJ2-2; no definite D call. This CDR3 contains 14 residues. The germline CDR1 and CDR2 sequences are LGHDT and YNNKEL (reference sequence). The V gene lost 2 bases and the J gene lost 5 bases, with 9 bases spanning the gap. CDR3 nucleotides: TGTGCCAGCAGCCAAACCCTAGTAACCGGGGAGCTGTTTTTT. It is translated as CASSQTLVTGELFF.

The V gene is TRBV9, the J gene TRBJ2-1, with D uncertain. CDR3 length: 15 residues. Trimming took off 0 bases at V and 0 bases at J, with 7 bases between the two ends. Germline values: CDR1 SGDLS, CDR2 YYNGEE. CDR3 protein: CASSVGPSSYNEQFF. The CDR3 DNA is TGTGCCAGCAGCGTAGGGCCTAGCTCCTACAATGAGCAGTTCTTC.

CDR3 amino acids: CASSLPGQGWNEQYF. CDR3 nucleotide sequence: TGTGCCAGCAGTTTACCGGGACAGGGGTGGAACGAGCAGTACTTC. J is TRBJ2-7 and V is TRBV28, with 10 bases lining up with TRBD1. Germline CDR1 is MDHEN and CDR2 is SYDVKM. This CDR3 region has 15 residues. Trimming at V came to 2 bases and at J to 5 bases, leaving 6 bases not matched to a gene.

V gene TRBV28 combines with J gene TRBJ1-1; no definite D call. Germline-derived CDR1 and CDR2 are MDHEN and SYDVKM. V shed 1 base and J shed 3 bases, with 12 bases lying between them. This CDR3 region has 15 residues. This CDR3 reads CASSLSGAPYTEAFF. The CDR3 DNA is TGTGCCAGCAGTTTATCCGGTGCACCCTACACTGAAGCTTTCTTT. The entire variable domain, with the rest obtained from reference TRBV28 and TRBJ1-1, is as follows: DVKVTQSSRYLVKRTGEKVFLECVQDMDHENMFWYRQDPGLGLRLIYFSYDVKMKEKGDIPEGYSVSREKKERFSLILESASTNQTSMYLCASSLSGAPYTEAFFGQGTRLTVV.

The CDR3 sequence: CASSPTVEMGETQYF. The CDR3 coding sequence is TGTGCCAGCTCACCCACAGTTGAGATGGGTGAGACCCAGTACTTC. The chain uses TRBV18 and TRBJ2-5; D remains ambiguous. The V gene's germline CDR1 is KGHSH and CDR2 LQKENI. The length of the CDR3 is 15 residues. With 3 bases removed from V and 5 bases from J, the gap between germline ends came to 16 bases.

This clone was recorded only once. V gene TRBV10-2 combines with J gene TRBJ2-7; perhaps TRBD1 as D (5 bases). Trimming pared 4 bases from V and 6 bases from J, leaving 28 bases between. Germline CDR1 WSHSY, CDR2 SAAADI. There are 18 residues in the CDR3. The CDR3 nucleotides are TGCGCCAGCAGTGTTAGACAGCCAGCCAAGGTCCCCCTCGGCGAGCAGTACTTC. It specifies CASSVRQPAKVPLGEQYF.

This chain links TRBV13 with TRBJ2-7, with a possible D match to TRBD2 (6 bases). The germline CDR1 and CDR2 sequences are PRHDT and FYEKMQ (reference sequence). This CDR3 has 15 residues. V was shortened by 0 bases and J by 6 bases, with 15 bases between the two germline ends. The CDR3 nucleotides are TGTGCCAGCAGCTTAGGCCGGGACTTATCTGGCGAGCAGTACTTC. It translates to CASSLGRDLSGEQYF.

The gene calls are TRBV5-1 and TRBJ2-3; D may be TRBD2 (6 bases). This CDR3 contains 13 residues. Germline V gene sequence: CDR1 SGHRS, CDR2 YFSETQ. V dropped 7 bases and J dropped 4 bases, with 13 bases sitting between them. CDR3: CASALAPSDTQYF. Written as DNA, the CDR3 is TGCGCCAGCGCGCTAGCGCCGTCAGATACGCAGTATTTT.

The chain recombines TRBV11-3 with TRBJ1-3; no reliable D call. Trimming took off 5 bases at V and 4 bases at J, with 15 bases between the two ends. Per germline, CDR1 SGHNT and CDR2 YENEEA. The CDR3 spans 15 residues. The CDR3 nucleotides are TGTGCCAGCAGCATGGCCTCTCGACTAGGAAACACCATATATTTT. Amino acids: CASSMASRLGNTIYF.

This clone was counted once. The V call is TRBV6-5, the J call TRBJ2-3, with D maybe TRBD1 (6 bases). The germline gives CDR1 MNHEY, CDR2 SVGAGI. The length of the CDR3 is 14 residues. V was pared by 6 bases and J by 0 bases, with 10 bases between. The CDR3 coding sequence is TGTGCCAGCAGCCTGGACAGCAGCACAGATACGCAGTATTTT. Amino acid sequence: CASSLDSSTDTQYF.

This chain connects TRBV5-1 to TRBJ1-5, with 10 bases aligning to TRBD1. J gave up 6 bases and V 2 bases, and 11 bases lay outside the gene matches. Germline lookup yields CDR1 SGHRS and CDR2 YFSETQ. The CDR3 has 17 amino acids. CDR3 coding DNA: TGCGCCAGCAGCTTAACCGCCGGGACAGGGGTCCGTCAGCCCCAGCATTTT. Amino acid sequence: CASSLTAGTGVRQPQHF.

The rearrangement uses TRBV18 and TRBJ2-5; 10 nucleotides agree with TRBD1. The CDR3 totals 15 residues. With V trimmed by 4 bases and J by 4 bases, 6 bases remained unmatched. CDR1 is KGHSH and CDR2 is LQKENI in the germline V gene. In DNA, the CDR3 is TGTGCCAGCTCACGAAATGGACAGGGGGGAGAGACCCAGTACTTC. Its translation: CASSRNGQGGETQYF.

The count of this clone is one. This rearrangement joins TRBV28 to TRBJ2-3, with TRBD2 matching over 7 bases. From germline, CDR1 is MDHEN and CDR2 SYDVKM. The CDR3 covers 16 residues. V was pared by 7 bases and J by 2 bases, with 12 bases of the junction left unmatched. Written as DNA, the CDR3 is TGTGCCAGCACCCCCGCTAGCGGACCTCCCACAGATACGCAGTATTTT. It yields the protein CASTPASGPPTDTQYF.

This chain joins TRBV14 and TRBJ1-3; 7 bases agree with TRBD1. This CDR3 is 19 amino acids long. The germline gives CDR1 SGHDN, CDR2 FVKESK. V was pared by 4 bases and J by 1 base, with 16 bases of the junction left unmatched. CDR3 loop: CASSPIGTELLSSGNTIYF. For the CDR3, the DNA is TGTGCCAGCAGCCCCATCGGGACAGAACTCCTCTCTTCTGGAAACACCATATATTTT.

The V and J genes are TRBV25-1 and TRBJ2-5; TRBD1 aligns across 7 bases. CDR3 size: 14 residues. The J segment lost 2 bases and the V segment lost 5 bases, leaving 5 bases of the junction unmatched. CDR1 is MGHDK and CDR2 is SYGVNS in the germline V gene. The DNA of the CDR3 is TGTGCCAGCAGTAGACAGGGTACTCAAGAGACCCAGTACTTC. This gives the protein CASSRQGTQETQYF.

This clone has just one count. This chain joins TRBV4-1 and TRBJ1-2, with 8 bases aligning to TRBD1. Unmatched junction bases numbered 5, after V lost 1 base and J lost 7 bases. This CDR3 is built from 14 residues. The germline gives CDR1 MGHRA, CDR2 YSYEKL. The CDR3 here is CASSQVSDRVGYTF. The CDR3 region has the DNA TGCGCCAGCAGCCAAGTCTCGGACAGGGTTGGCTACACCTTC.

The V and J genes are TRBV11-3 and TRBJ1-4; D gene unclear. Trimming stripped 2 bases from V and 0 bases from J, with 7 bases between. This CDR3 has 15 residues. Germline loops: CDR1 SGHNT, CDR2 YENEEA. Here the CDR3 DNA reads TGTGCCAGCAGCTTAAGCGGGGCAACTAATGAAAAACTGTTTTTT. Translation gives CASSLSGATNEKLFF.

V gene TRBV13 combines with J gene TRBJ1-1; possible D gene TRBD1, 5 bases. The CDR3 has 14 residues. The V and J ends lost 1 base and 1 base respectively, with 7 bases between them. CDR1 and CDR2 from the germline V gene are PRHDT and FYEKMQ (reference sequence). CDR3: CASSLAGGNTEAFF. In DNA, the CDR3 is TGTGCCAGCAGCTTAGCCGGGGGGAACACTGAAGCTTTCTTT.

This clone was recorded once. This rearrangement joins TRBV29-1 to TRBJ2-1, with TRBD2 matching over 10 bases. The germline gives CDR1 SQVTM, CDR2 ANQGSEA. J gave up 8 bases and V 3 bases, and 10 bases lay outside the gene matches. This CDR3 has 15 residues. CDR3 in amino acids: CSVELAGAPGDEQFF. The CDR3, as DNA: TGCAGCGTTGAGCTAGCGGGAGCTCCGGGGGATGAGCAGTTCTTC.

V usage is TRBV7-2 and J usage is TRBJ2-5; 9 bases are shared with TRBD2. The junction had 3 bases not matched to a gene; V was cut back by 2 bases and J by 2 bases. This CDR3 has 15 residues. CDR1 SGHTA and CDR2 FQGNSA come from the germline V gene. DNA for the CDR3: TGTGCCAGCAGCTTACCTAGCGGGACACAAGAGACCCAGTACTTC. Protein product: CASSLPSGTQETQYF.

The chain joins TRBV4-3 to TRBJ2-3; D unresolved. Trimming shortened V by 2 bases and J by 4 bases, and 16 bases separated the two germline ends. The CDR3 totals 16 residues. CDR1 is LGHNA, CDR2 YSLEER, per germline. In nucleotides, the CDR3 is TGCGCCAGCAGCCAACAGTGGGTCGACAACCCAGATACGCAGTATTTT. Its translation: CASSQQWVDNPDTQYF.

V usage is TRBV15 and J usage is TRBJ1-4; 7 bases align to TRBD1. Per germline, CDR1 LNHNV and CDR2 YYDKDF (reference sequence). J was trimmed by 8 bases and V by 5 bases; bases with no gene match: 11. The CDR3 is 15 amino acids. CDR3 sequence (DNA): TGTGCCACCAGCCAAACGGACAGGACAAGGGAAAAACTGTTTTTT. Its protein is CATSQTDRTREKLFF.

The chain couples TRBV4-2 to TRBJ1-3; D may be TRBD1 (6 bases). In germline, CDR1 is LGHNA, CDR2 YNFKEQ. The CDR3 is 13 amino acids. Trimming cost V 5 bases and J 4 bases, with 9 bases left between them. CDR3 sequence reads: CASSAQGGNTIYF. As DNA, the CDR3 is TGTGCCAGCAGCGCGCAGGGGGGAAACACCATATATTTT.